What follows are 23 T cell receptor beta chains derived from one specimen sequenced in a study of response to subunit inactivated influenza vaccine. TCRdb re-called the RT-PCR reads through MiXCR, storing one row per CDR3 protein. The repertoire consists of 450,000 to 700,000 distinct CDR3 sequences, with approximately 15% occurring once and the leading ten covering around 10%. This sample comprised PBMCs from blood, obtained roughly 12 days after vaccination. The receptors were gathered from a man aged 50-59 years who received an inactivated influenza vaccine.

Only a few counts were recorded for this clonotype. The chain is built from TRBV3-1 and TRBJ2-5; D could derive from TRBD1 or TRBD2 (5 bases each). There are 16 residues in the CDR3. Germline CDR1 is LGHDT and CDR2 is YNNKEL (reference sequence). Trimming removed 1 base at V and 0 bases at J, with 12 bases between. CDR3 sequence: CASSQGTLVHQETQYF. Here the CDR3 DNA reads TGTGCCAGCAGCCAAGGGACACTAGTCCACCAAGAGACCCAGTACTTC.

This clonotype has ten or more counts. The J gene is TRBJ2-7, the V gene TRBV29-1; D is unresolved. Trimming cost V 6 bases and J 3 bases, with 15 bases left between them. Germline CDR1 reads SQVTM; CDR2 reads ANQGSEA. This CDR3 has 13 amino acids. Here the CDR3 reads CSVFGSRDYEQYF. The CDR3, as DNA: TGCAGCGTCTTCGGTTCACGTGACTACGAGCAGTACTTC.

The chain is built from TRBV7-8 and TRBJ2-1, with D possibly matching TRBD2 (7 bases). Germline CDR1 and CDR2: SGHVS and FQNEAQ. V was clipped by 5 bases and J by 9 bases, with 23 bases between them. The CDR3 has 16 residues. The DNA of the CDR3 is TGTGCCAGCAGCCCCCTTGGGCCAAGGGGGGGTACTGAGCAGTTCTTC. Translation gives CASSPLGPRGGTEQFF.

The chain joins TRBV7-9 to TRBJ1-1; D is unresolved. The CDR3 sequence is 12 residues long. V lost 7 bases to trimming and J lost 7 bases, with 13 bases between them. Germline-derived CDR1 and CDR2 are SEHNR and FQNEAQ (reference sequence). The CDR3 nucleotides are TGTGCCAGCACCCCTTCCCGGTATGAAGCTTTCTTT. It codes for CASTPSRYEAFF.

This clonotype occurred many times. The chain uses TRBV2 and TRBJ2-5; possibly TRBD1 for D (6 bases). The length of the CDR3 is 14 residues. In germline, CDR1 is SNHLY, CDR2 FYNNEI. Trimming took off 0 bases at V and 7 bases at J, with 12 bases between the two ends. The CDR3 spells CASSEASGVGTQYF. DNA for the CDR3: TGTGCCAGCAGTGAAGCATCAGGGGTCGGGACCCAGTACTTC.

This clonotype showed up just a few times. The chain has TRBV4-1 and TRBJ2-3; D ambiguous. From germline, CDR1 is MGHRA and CDR2 YSYEKL. Trimming shortened V by 4 bases and J by 1 base, and 9 bases separated the two germline ends. The CDR3 extends over 14 amino acids. CDR3 loop: CASSPDGGTDTQYF. Written as DNA, the CDR3 is TGCGCCAGCAGCCCCGATGGGGGCACAGATACGCAGTATTTT.

Only a few counts were recorded for this clonotype. The chain is built from TRBV12-3 or TRBV12-4 and TRBJ2-4; 9 bases align to TRBD1. The ends lost 1 base at V and 3 bases at J; junction bases unmatched: 10. CDR3 length: 18 amino acids. The CDR3 reads CASSLGRDAGQGKNIQYF. The CDR3 DNA sequence: TGTGCCAGCAGTTTAGGGAGAGACGCGGGACAGGGCAAAAACATTCAGTACTTC.

This clonotype was counted ten times or more. The rearrangement links TRBV4-3 to TRBJ2-6; D possibly corresponds to TRBD1 (5 bases). The CDR3 contains 16 residues. Germline-derived CDR1 and CDR2 are LGHNA and YSLEER. V was clipped by 1 base and J by 4 bases, with 11 bases between them. Here the CDR3 DNA reads TGCGCCAGCAGCCAAGGGGGCGGTGGCGGGGCCAACGTCCTGACTTTC. Protein: CASSQGGGGGANVLTF.

This clonotype has only a few counts. CDR3 bases: TGTGCCAGCAGCTTAGCGCCACTAGCGGTCTACAATGAGCAGTTCTTC. Protein sequence: CASSLAPLAVYNEQFF. V gene TRBV7-9 combines with J gene TRBJ2-1, with 8 bases matching TRBD2. Losses at the gene ends were 0 bases for V and 3 bases for J; bases not matched to a gene: 4. Germline V CDR1 and CDR2: SEHNR, FQNEAQ (reference sequence). The CDR3 has 16 amino acids.

V gene TRBV11-2 combines with J gene TRBJ2-2; D tentatively reads TRBD1 or TRBD2 (5 bases each). This CDR3 is 16 amino acids long. CDR1 is SGHAT and CDR2 is FQNNGV in the germline V gene. The germline V and J ends were trimmed by 2 bases and 4 bases, with 14 bases remaining between them. CDR3: CASSLRSGRGTGELFF. CDR3 in DNA: TGTGCCAGCAGCTTACGATCGGGGCGCGGCACCGGGGAGCTGTTTTTT.

This clonotype has more than one count but fewer than ten. The gene calls are TRBV28 and TRBJ1-5; D is undetermined. Trimming removed 2 bases at V and 7 bases at J, with 12 bases between. The CDR3 is made up of 14 amino acids. Germline V gene sequence: CDR1 MDHEN, CDR2 SYDVKM. CDR3 in amino acids: CASSLEQDGQPQHF. DNA for the CDR3: TGTGCCAGCAGTTTAGAGCAGGACGGACAGCCCCAGCATTTT.

This clonotype occurred a few times. The genes are TRBV4-1 and TRBJ2-1, with 12 bases identical to TRBD1. CDR3 length equals 17 residues. Germline V gene data show CDR1 as MGHRA and CDR2 as YSYEKL. The V gene end was trimmed by 0 bases and the J gene end by 4 bases; junction bases not matched to a gene: 4. The CDR3 nucleotides read TGCGCCAGCAGCCAAGATTTGGGACAGGGGGCTTACAATGAGCAGTTCTTC. Translating it yields CASSQDLGQGAYNEQFF.

This clonotype was detected only a few times. The chain carries TRBV7-6 and TRBJ2-3; 7 positions agree with TRBD2. V was pared by 1 base and J by 4 bases, with 5 bases of the junction left unmatched. This CDR3 has 15 residues. From germline, CDR1 is SGHVS and CDR2 FNYEAQ. The DNA for the CDR3 is TGTGCCAGCAGCTTAGAGGCGGGAGATCCAGATACGCAGTATTTT. This codes for CASSLEAGDPDTQYF.

The V gene is TRBV20-1, the J gene TRBJ2-5; 7 nucleotides agree with TRBD2. The CDR3 contains 16 residues. CDR1 and CDR2 from the germline V gene are DFQATT and SNEGSKA (reference sequence). The junction had 17 bases not matched to a gene; V was cut back by 3 bases and J by 7 bases. The CDR3 region is CSASPPFERDGGTQYF. The DNA of the CDR3 is TGCAGTGCTAGCCCCCCCTTTGAGCGGGATGGTGGGACCCAGTACTTC.

The chain employs TRBV7-2 and TRBJ2-7; D is perhaps TRBD2 (5 bases). The V and J ends lost 2 bases and 3 bases respectively, with 11 bases between them. This CDR3 region has 14 residues. Germline V CDR1 and CDR2: SGHTA, FQGNSA. CDR3 nucleotides: TGTGCCAGCAGCTTAAAGGCTAGCCGCTACGAGCAGTACTTC. This gives the protein CASSLKASRYEQYF.

The gene calls are TRBV6-2 or TRBV6-3 and TRBJ1-1, with 9 bases fitting TRBD1. V lost 5 bases to trimming and J lost 4 bases; unmatched junction nucleotides: 5. This CDR3 is 14 amino acids long. Germline V gene data show CDR1 as MNHEY and CDR2 as SVGEGT. CDR3: CASSPWTGVTEAFF. Here the CDR3 DNA reads TGTGCCAGCAGTCCCTGGACAGGGGTCACTGAAGCTTTCTTT.

V is TRBV27 and J is TRBJ1-6; D is uncertain. This CDR3 comprises 17 residues. V dropped 2 bases and J dropped 7 bases, with 18 bases sitting between them. In germline, CDR1 is MNHEY, CDR2 SMNVEV (reference sequence). This CDR3 reads CASSLTFGVVRNSPLHF. CDR3 bases: TGTGCCAGCAGTTTAACGTTCGGGGTAGTTCGGAATTCACCCCTCCACTTT.

The chain recombines TRBV7-9 with TRBJ2-1, with 7 bases fitting TRBD2. With 2 bases clipped from V and 3 bases from J, the junction kept 7 bases outside the gene matches. CDR1 is SEHNR, CDR2 FQNEAQ, per germline (reference sequence). CDR3 size: 16 residues. CDR3 amino acids: CASSLYGGGGYNEQFF. The CDR3 nucleotides read TGTGCCAGCAGCTTATATGGGGGGGGAGGCTACAATGAGCAGTTCTTC.

In this sample, this clonotype turned up a few times. V gene TRBV3-1 combines with J gene TRBJ2-2, with 11 bases that match TRBD2. This CDR3 is 17 amino acids long. Germline values: CDR1 LGHDT, CDR2 YNNKEL (reference sequence). Unmatched junction bases numbered 5, after V lost 5 bases and J lost 0 bases. The DNA for the CDR3 is TGTGCCAGCAGCAGGACTAGCGGGTTCGCGAACACCGGGGAGCTGTTTTTT. Translating it yields CASSRTSGFANTGELFF.

This clonotype has just a few counts. The chain employs TRBV4-2 and TRBJ2-1, with 8 bases identical to TRBD2. CDR1 LGHNA and CDR2 YNFKEQ come from the germline V gene. V lost 5 bases to trimming and J lost 6 bases; unmatched junction nucleotides: 3. This CDR3 region has 13 residues. CDR3: CASSGTRGNEQFF. CDR3 sequence (DNA): TGTGCCAGCAGCGGGACTAGAGGCAATGAGCAGTTCTTC.

This clonotype was seen a handful of times. DNA for the CDR3: TGCAGCGTCTCCCAGGGGGATAACGAGCAGTACTTC. This encodes CSVSQGDNEQYF. The chain links TRBV29-1 to TRBJ2-7, with TRBD1 identical over 7 bases. V lost 6 bases and J lost 5; bases outside the gene matches: 7. CDR3 size: 12 residues. Germline CDR1 and CDR2: SQVTM and ANQGSEA.

The chain carries TRBV28 and TRBJ2-3; the D gene could be TRBD1 or TRBD2 (5 bases each). The germline CDR1 and CDR2 sequences are MDHEN and SYDVKM. The germline V and J ends were trimmed by 1 base and 0 bases, with 14 bases remaining between them. The CDR3 has 17 residues. The CDR3 loop is CASSLLGTEPSTDTQYF. CDR3 nucleotides: TGTGCCAGCAGTTTATTGGGGACCGAACCTAGCACAGATACGCAGTATTTT.

This clonotype was counted a few times. This chain connects TRBV28 to TRBJ1-6; 8 nucleotides match TRBD1. The germline CDR1 and CDR2 sequences are MDHEN and SYDVKM. The V and J ends lost 3 bases and 6 bases, in that order; junction bases with no gene match: 4. The CDR3 spans 15 residues. The CDR3 coding sequence is TGTGCCAGCAGTTTCTCTACAGGGGGTAATTCACCCCTCCACTTT. Translation gives CASSFSTGGNSPLHF. The full variable domain, with the rest looked up from reference TRBV28 and TRBJ1-6, is DVKVTQSSRYLVKRTGEKVFLECVQDMDHENMFWYRQDPGLGLRLIYFSYDVKMKEKGDIPEGYSVSREKKERFSLILESASTNQTSMYLCASSFSTGGNSPLHFGNGTRLTVT.